The present entry profiles one T cell receptor (beta chain) with its context. CDR3 length equals 14 residues. Germline lookup yields CDR1 SGHAT and CDR2 FQDESV (reference sequence). The junction had 3 bases not matched to a gene; V was cut back by 4 bases and J by 4 bases. Library preparation (for TCRbeta) was performed with unique molecular identifiers. TCRdb reanalysed the PCR reads using MiXCR and keeps one entry per CDR3 protein. The repertoire includes roughly 610,000 distinct CDR3 sequences, 8% to 11% of them detected once, and 3.5% to 5% sits in the top ten. The data were obtained in a study of T-cell reconstitution after alpha-beta-depleted transplantation in children.

The TCR was taken from a human donor who donated a stem cell graft to a child with acute myeloid leukemia. The material sequenced was PBMCs from the stem cell graft donor, taken from the stem cell graft. This chain uses TRBV11-1 with TRBJ1-1, with TRBD1 matching over 10 bases. DNA for the CDR3: TGTGCCAGCAGCTGGGACAGGGGATTCACTGAAGCTTTCTTT. It encodes CASSWDRGFTEAFF.